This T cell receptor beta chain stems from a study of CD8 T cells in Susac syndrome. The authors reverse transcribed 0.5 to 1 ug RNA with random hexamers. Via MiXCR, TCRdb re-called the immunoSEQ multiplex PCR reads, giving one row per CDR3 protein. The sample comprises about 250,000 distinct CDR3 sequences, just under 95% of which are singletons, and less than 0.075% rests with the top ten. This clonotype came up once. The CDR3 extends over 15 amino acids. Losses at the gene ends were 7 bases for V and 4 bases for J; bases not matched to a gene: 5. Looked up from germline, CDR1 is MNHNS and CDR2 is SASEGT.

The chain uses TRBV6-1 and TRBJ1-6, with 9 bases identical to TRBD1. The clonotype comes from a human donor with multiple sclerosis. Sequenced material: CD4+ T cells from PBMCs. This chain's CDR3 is CASTTGTGYNSPLHF. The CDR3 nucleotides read TGTGCCAGCACCACCGGGACAGGGTATAATTCACCCCTCCACTTT.